Presented here are 28 T cell receptor beta chains from one specimen sequenced in a study of T cell repertoires in cytomegalovirus infection. Their target antigens are unknown. TCRdb re-analysed the reads in MiXCR, keeping a single row per CDR3 protein. The sample yields a few hundred thousand distinct CDR3 sequences, around a third seen once. The sample here was cultured PBMCs, taken from culture after CMV antigen stimulation. The receptors shown here come from a human donor in good health (CMV status not recorded). Some clones in this sample may be carry-over from other donors' samples.

This clonotype turned up a few times. CDR3 in amino acids: CASSSTVTGISYNEQFF. The CDR3 nucleotides read TGTGCCAGCAGCTCAACCGTGACAGGGATATCCTACAATGAGCAGTTCTTC. V and J are TRBV7-6 and TRBJ2-1, with 7 bases fitting TRBD1. V shed 4 bases, J shed 1 base, and the junction held 10 bases outside the gene matches. The CDR3 has 17 residues. Germline CDR1 and CDR2: SGHVS and FNYEAQ.

V usage is TRBV4-2 and J usage is TRBJ1-4; D perhaps matches TRBD1 (5 bases). The CDR3 length is 16 residues. Germline-derived CDR1 and CDR2 are LGHNA and YNFKEQ. Trimming pared 0 bases from V and 8 bases from J, leaving 16 bases between. The CDR3 DNA follows: TGTGCCAGCAGCCAAGACAGTCAGGGAGTAGCGGAAAAACTGTTTTTT. Protein: CASSQDSQGVAEKLFF.

The CDR3 loop is CASSYSPHRDSQPQHF. CDR3 bases: TGTGCCAGCAGTTACTCTCCTCACAGGGATTCTCAGCCCCAGCATTTT. The chain carries TRBV6-2 or TRBV6-3 and TRBJ1-5; TRBD1 might be the D (6 bases). Trimming cost V 0 bases and J 6 bases, with 15 bases left between them. In germline, CDR1 is MNHEY, CDR2 SVGEGT. CDR3 length: 16 residues.

A word on this clonotype: Given the absence of the conserved phenylalanine or tryptophan at the CDR3 end, a read error is likely. The V call is TRBV6-5, the J call TRBJ2-7, with 10 bases lining up with TRBD2. J gave up 5 bases and V 0 bases, and 10 bases lay outside the gene matches. The CDR3 runs 17 residues. Germline V gives CDR1 MNHEY, CDR2 SVGAGI. The chain's CDR3 is CASSYSRSGRARNEQYC. Here the CDR3 DNA reads TGTGCCAGCAGTTACTCACGCAGCGGGAGGGCCAGAAACGAGCAGTACTGC.

This clonotype occurred a few times. The rearrangement links TRBV30 to TRBJ2-1; D unresolved. The ends were cut back, 3 bases at V and 5 bases at J, with 8 bases in the middle. The germline CDR1 and CDR2 sequences are GTSNPN and SVGIG (reference sequence). The CDR3 is 12 residues long. The DNA of the CDR3 is TGTGCCTGGAGAGCTTTCCACAATGAGCAGTTCTTC. Protein: CAWRAFHNEQFF.

The V gene is TRBV27, the J gene TRBJ2-1; possibly TRBD1 for D (5 bases). The CDR3 loop spans 15 amino acids. CDR1 is MNHEY, CDR2 SMNVEV, per germline (reference sequence). Trimming cost V 6 bases and J 6 bases, with 18 bases left between them. The CDR3 DNA sequence: TGTGCCAGCAGCCCCACAGGTCTCTCCGCCAATGAGCAGTTCTTC. This translates into CASSPTGLSANEQFF.

The chain recombines TRBV7-9 with TRBJ2-1, with TRBD2 matching over 13 bases. Germline CDR1 SEHNR, CDR2 FQNEAQ (reference sequence). V was pared by 5 bases and J by 8 bases, with 15 bases of the junction left unmatched. There are 18 residues in the CDR3. CDR3 in amino acids: CASSGRTSGSPARDEQFF. The CDR3 bases are TGTGCCAGCAGCGGAAGGACTAGCGGGAGCCCCGCGCGGGATGAGCAGTTCTTC.

This rearrangement joins TRBV20-1 to TRBJ2-7; D is possibly TRBD2 (6 bases). V lost 4 bases and J lost 7, with 14 bases in between. The germline gives CDR1 DFQATT, CDR2 SNEGSKA (reference sequence). This CDR3 comprises 12 residues. CDR3 sequence (DNA): TGCAGTGCTACCGGGAGAGAGGGGGAGCAGTACGTC. The encoded protein is CSATGREGEQYV.

This rearrangement joins TRBV23-1 to TRBJ2-1, with D maybe TRBD2 (8 bases). TRBV23-1 is sorted into the ORF group, with uncertain function. This CDR3 is built from 16 residues. V was trimmed by 0 bases and J by 9 bases, leaving 18 bases between them. The DNA for the CDR3 is TGCGCCAGCAGTCAATCGACAGGGACTAGTAATATTGAGCAGTTCTTC. Translating it yields CASSQSTGTSNIEQFF.

This clonotype occurred a few times. This chain joins TRBV7-9 and TRBJ1-1, with D possibly TRBD1 on 5 matching bases. The CDR3 is made up of 18 amino acids. The V end lost 2 bases, the J end lost 6 bases, and 25 bases lay between the germline ends. Per the germline V gene, CDR1 is SEHNR and CDR2 is FQNEAQ (reference sequence). CDR3 sequence reads: CASSLTGVGPPRFAEAFF. In nucleotides, the CDR3 is TGTGCCAGCAGCTTAACGGGGGTGGGGCCCCCTCGTTTCGCTGAAGCTTTCTTT.

This clonotype was recorded only once. The J gene is TRBJ2-1, the V gene TRBV2; perhaps TRBD2 as D (5 bases). Germline-derived CDR1 and CDR2 are SNHLY and FYNNEI. Trimming took off 7 bases at V and 6 bases at J, with 16 bases between the two ends. The CDR3 spans 14 residues. The CDR3 DNA is TGTGCCAGCATAGGAGAAGCGGCGAGCAATGAGCAGTTCTTC. As protein: CASIGEAASNEQFF.

This clonotype was recorded a few times. This chain links TRBV7-2 with TRBJ1-5; 9 bases map to TRBD1. The CDR3 is 13 residues long. The J segment lost 7 bases and the V segment lost 5 bases, leaving 3 bases of the junction unmatched. Germline CDR1 is SGHTA and CDR2 is FQGNSA. The DNA for the CDR3 is TGTGCCAGCAGCCGACAGGGGGGGCAGCCCCAGCATTTT. Translated, it gives CASSRQGGQPQHF.

This chain uses TRBV28 with TRBJ2-3; 13 nucleotides line up with TRBD2. Germline CDR1 reads MDHEN; CDR2 reads SYDVKM. The V and J ends lost 5 bases and 1 base, in that order; junction bases with no gene match: 6. The CDR3 covers 17 residues. The CDR3 DNA reads as TGTGCCAGCAGTCCGGGGACTAGCGGGAAGGGCACAGATACGCAGTATTTT. Protein: CASSPGTSGKGTDTQYF.

This clonotype has more than one count but fewer than ten. The chain carries TRBV7-8 and TRBJ2-7; 8 nucleotides agree with TRBD2. CDR1 SGHVS and CDR2 FQNEAQ come from the germline V gene. V shed 2 bases, J shed 3 bases, and the junction held 3 bases outside the gene matches. This CDR3 has 14 residues. CDR3 region: CASSLTSGSYEQYV. CDR3 DNA: TGTGCCAGCAGCTTAACCAGCGGGAGCTACGAGCAGTACGTC.

The table lists this clonotype with a count of one. The genes are TRBV10-3 and TRBJ2-3, with D hard to call. CDR3 length: 14 residues. The ends were cut back, 3 bases at V and 2 bases at J, with 9 bases in the middle. CDR1 is ENHRY and CDR2 is SYGVKD in the germline V gene. CDR3 residues: CAISEAKPTDTQYF. For the CDR3, the DNA is TGTGCCATCAGTGAAGCGAAACCCACAGATACGCAGTATTTT.

The CDR3 protein is CSVKRAGGTEAFF. CDR3 DNA sequence: TGCAGTGTTAAGAGGGCAGGGGGCACTGAAGCTTTCTTT. The chain joins TRBV20-1 to TRBJ1-1, with 7 nucleotides matching TRBD1. The V gene's germline CDR1 is DFQATT and CDR2 SNEGSKA (reference sequence). This CDR3 contains 13 residues. The V and J ends lost 7 bases and 4 bases, in that order; junction bases with no gene match: 9.

J is TRBJ1-5 and V is TRBV27; weak D call: TRBD1 (6 bases). CDR1 and CDR2 from the germline V gene are MNHEY and SMNVEV (reference sequence). The CDR3 extends over 15 amino acids. V gave up 6 bases and J gave up 7 bases, with 19 bases separating them. Written as DNA, the CDR3 is TGTGCCAGCAGACTGTTAGGGGGGCCGGACCAGCCCCAGCATTTT. It translates to CASRLLGGPDQPQHF.

This clonotype was seen only a few times. The CDR3 spells CASSASGETNTQYF. The CDR3 coding sequence is TGTGCCAGCAGTGCGAGCGGAGAGACTAATACGCAGTATTTT. V gene TRBV12-3 or TRBV12-4 combines with J gene TRBJ2-3, with D possibly TRBD2 on 5 matching bases. This CDR3 has 14 amino acids. Deletions cut 5 bases from V and 7 bases from J, with 16 bases between.

This clonotype showed up just a few times. V and J are TRBV7-6 and TRBJ1-2; tentatively, D is TRBD1 (6 bases). The CDR3 is made up of 15 amino acids. The V end was cut by 5 bases, the J end by 8 bases, with 21 bases between. Germline V gene lookup returns CDR1 SGHVS and CDR2 FNYEAQ. The CDR3 region has the DNA TGTGCCAGCAGCCCCAGAGACAGGAAAGTGGGCGGCTACACCTTC. Translation: CASSPRDRKVGGYTF.

This chain links TRBV7-9 with TRBJ1-2; a possible D gene is TRBD1 (6 bases). This CDR3 has 14 amino acids. Trimming took off 2 bases at V and 1 base at J, with 8 bases between the two ends. CDR1 and CDR2 (germline): SEHNR, FQNEAQ (reference sequence). The CDR3 protein is CASSLRTDNYGYTF. CDR3 coding DNA: TGTGCCAGCAGCTTAAGGACAGATAACTATGGCTACACCTTC. The entire variable domain, with the rest obtained from reference TRBV7-9 and TRBJ1-2, is as follows: DTGVSQNPRHKITKRGQNVTFRCDPISEHNRLYWYRQTLGQGPEFLTYFQNEAQLEKSRLLSDRFSAERPKGSFSTLEIQRTEQGDSAMYLCASSLRTDNYGYTFGSGTRLTVV.

This chain uses TRBV6-2 or TRBV6-3 with TRBJ1-1; 8 bases match TRBD1. Germline V gene data show CDR1 as MNHEY and CDR2 as SVGEGT. J gave up 1 base and V 4 bases, and 8 bases lay outside the gene matches. This CDR3 has 16 amino acids. This chain's CDR3 is CASSSGQVAWNTEAFF. CDR3 coding DNA: TGTGCCAGCAGTTCGGGACAGGTTGCTTGGAACACTGAAGCTTTCTTT.

This chain links TRBV24-1 with TRBJ2-1; the D gene could be TRBD1 or TRBD2 (6 bases each). Germline V gives CDR1 KGHDR, CDR2 SFDVKD. This CDR3 contains 16 residues. With 0 bases removed from V and 9 bases from J, the gap between germline ends came to 17 bases. CDR3 loop: CATSDLVRAGGGEQFF. The DNA of the CDR3 is TGTGCCACCAGTGATTTGGTCCGAGCAGGAGGGGGTGAGCAGTTCTTC.

The gene calls are TRBV7-2 and TRBJ2-3, with 11 bases matching TRBD2. CDR1 and CDR2 (germline): SGHTA, FQGNSA. The CDR3 covers 15 residues. Trimming at V came to 5 bases and at J to 3 bases, leaving 4 bases not matched to a gene. CDR3 amino acids: CASSPTSGKTDTQYF. The CDR3 DNA reads as TGTGCCAGCAGCCCGACTAGCGGGAAAACAGATACGCAGTATTTT.

In its sample, this clonotype was seen many times. The V gene is TRBV7-2, the J gene TRBJ1-2; D is unresolved. Germline V gene lookup returns CDR1 SGHTA and CDR2 FQGNSA. The V end was cut by 1 base, the J end by 7 bases, with 10 bases between. This CDR3 comprises 13 residues. The CDR3 here is CASSLEAAGGYTF. As DNA, the CDR3 is TGTGCCAGCAGCTTAGAAGCAGCGGGTGGCTACACCTTC.

The V call is TRBV4-1, the J call TRBJ1-6; 9 bases agree with TRBD1. The V and J ends lost 3 bases and 7 bases, in that order; junction bases with no gene match: 7. CDR3 size: 16 residues. Germline lookup yields CDR1 MGHRA and CDR2 YSYEKL. The CDR3 spells CASSHAGQGQNSPLHF. The CDR3 DNA follows: TGCGCCAGCAGCCACGCCGGACAGGGGCAAAATTCACCCCTCCACTTT.

This clonotype was detected only a few times. V usage is TRBV11-2 and J usage is TRBJ2-1; 13 bases agree with TRBD2. The CDR3 totals 17 residues. CDR1 and CDR2 from the germline V gene are SGHAT and FQNNGV. Trimming cost V 1 base and J 7 bases; bases outside gene matches: 7. The CDR3 here is CASSLVPRLAGGNEQFF. The CDR3 bases are TGTGCCAGCAGCTTAGTGCCCCGACTAGCGGGAGGAAATGAGCAGTTCTTC.

In DNA, the CDR3 is TGTGCCACCACGACGACTAGCGGGAAGAACAATGAGCAGTTCTTC. Amino acid sequence: CATTTTSGKNNEQFF. J is TRBJ2-1 and V is TRBV19; 11 bases map to TRBD2. CDR3 length: 15 residues. Looked up from germline, CDR1 is LNHDA and CDR2 is SQIVND (reference sequence). Germline trimming cut 10 bases from V and 5 bases from J; bases unmatched to any gene: 10.

The V call is TRBV5-1, the J call TRBJ2-1; D is perhaps TRBD2 (5 bases). The V end lost 6 bases, the J end lost 1 base, and 8 bases lay between the germline ends. The CDR3 is made up of 13 amino acids. Germline V gene lookup returns CDR1 SGHRS and CDR2 YFSETQ. The CDR3 is CASTSGSYNEQFF. The CDR3 DNA reads as TGCGCCAGCACGAGCGGTTCCTACAATGAGCAGTTCTTC.